The present entry profiles one TCR beta chain with its context. Clones were read by immunoSEQ multiplex PCR, and TCRdb kept only the in-frame ones, dropping some. The sample contains around 64,000 clones, more than 70% of which appear only once. This sample stems from a study of Tregs in tolerant kidney transplant recipients. The CDR3 totals 17 residues. Looked up from germline, CDR1 is LGHNA and CDR2 is YSLEER. Trimming at V came to 0 bases and at J to 0 bases, leaving 7 bases not matched to a gene. Related graft donors supplied nonmyeloablative bone marrow transplants, and mixed chimerism was transient. Unstimulated Tregs (CD4+CD25+CD127-) and CD4+CD25- non-Tregs were sorted from PBMCs.

V and J are TRBV4-3 and TRBJ1-1; 7 bases are a match to TRBD1. This sequence was found in a human patient who received a combined kidney and bone marrow transplant. Some T cells here may be from the graft donor. The material was CD4+ T cells from blood (PBMCs), obtained 6 months after the transplant. CDR3 in DNA: TGCGCCAGCAGCCAAGATCGGGCAGGGGGTATGAACACTGAAGCTTTCTTT. This translates into CASSQDRAGGMNTEAFF.